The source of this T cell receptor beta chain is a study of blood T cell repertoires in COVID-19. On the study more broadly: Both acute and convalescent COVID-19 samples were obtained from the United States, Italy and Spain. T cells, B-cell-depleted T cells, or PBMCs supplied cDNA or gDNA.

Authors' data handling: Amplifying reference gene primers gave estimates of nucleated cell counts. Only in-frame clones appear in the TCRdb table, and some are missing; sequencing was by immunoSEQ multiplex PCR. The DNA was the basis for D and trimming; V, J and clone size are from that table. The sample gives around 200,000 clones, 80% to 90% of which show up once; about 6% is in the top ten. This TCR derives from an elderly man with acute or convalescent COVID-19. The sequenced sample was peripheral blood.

The CDR3 DNA follows: TGTGCCAGCAGACCTAGACTAGCGGGAGAGAGTACGCAGTATTTT. Translating it yields CASRPRLAGESTQYF. This chain connects TRBV5-4 to TRBJ2-3; 12 bases map to TRBD2. Germline V CDR1 and CDR2: SGHNT, YYREEE (reference sequence). This CDR3 region has 15 residues. V lost 5 bases to trimming and J lost 8 bases; unmatched junction nucleotides: 9.